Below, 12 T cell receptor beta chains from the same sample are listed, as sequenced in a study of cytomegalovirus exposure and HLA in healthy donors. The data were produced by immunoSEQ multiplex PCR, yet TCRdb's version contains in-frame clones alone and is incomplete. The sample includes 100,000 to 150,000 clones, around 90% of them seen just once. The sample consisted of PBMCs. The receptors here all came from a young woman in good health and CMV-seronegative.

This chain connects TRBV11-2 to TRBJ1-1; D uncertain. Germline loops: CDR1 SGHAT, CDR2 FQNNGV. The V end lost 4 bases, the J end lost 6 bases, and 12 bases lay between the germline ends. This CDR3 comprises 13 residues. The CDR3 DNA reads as TGTGCCAGCAGCTCTCCCCCGGGTTCTGAAGCTTTCTTT. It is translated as CASSSPPGSEAFF. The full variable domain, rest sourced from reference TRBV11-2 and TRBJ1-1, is EAGVAQSPRYKIIEKRQSVAFWCNPISGHATLYWYQQILGQGPKLLIQFQNNGVVDDSQLPKDRFSAERLKGVDSTLKIQPAKLEDSAVYLCASSSPPGSEAFFGQGTRLTVV.

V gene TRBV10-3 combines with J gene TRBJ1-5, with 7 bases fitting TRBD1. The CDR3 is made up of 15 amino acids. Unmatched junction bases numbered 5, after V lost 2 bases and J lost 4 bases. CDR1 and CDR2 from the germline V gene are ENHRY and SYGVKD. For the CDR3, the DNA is TGTGCCATCAGTGAGCTAACAGGGGAGAATCAGCCCCAGCATTTT. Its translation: CAISELTGENQPQHF.

The CDR3 loop reads CASSIVLAGGYEQYF. The CDR3 DNA follows: TGTGCCAGTAGTATAGTACTAGCGGGAGGCTACGAGCAGTACTTC. The V and J genes are TRBV19 and TRBJ2-7; 12 bases are a match to TRBD2. V lost 1 base to trimming and J lost 3 bases; unmatched junction nucleotides: 1. The CDR3 loop spans 15 amino acids. CDR1 and CDR2 from the germline V gene are LNHDA and SQIVND (reference sequence).

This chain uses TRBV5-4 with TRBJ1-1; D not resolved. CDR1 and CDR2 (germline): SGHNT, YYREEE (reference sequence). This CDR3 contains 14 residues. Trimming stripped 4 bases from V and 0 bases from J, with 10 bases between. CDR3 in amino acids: CASSPGLMNTEAFF. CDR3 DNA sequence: TGTGCCAGCAGCCCCGGACTGATGAACACTGAAGCTTTCTTT.

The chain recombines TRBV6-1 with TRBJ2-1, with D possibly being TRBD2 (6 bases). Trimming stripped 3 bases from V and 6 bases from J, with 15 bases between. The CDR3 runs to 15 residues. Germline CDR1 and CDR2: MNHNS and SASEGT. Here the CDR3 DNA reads TGTGCCAGCAGTGATGGATCCTTGGGGGGCAATGAGCAGTTCTTC. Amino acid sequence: CASSDGSLGGNEQFF.

The CDR3 here is CASSESSGDTQYF. The DNA of the CDR3 is TGTGCCAGCAGCGAATCTAGCGGAGATACGCAGTATTTT. J is TRBJ2-3 and V is TRBV11-3, with TRBD2 matching 7 bases. The CDR3 totals 13 residues. Trimming cost V 5 bases and J 5 bases; bases outside gene matches: 4. The germline V gene encodes CDR1 SGHNT and CDR2 YENEEA.

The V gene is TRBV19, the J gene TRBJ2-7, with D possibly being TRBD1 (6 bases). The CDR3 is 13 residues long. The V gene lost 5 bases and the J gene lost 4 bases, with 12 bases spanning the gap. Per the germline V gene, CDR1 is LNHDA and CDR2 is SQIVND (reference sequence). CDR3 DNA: TGTGCCAGTAGTGCCGGGACAAGTTACGAGCAGTACTTC. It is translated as CASSAGTSYEQYF. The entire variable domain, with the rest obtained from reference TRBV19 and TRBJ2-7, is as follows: DGGITQSPKYLFRKEGQNVTLSCEQNLNHDAMYWYRQDPGQGLRLIYYSQIVNDFQKGDIAEGYSVSREKKESFPLTVTSAQKNPTAFYLCASSAGTSYEQYFGPGTRLTVT.

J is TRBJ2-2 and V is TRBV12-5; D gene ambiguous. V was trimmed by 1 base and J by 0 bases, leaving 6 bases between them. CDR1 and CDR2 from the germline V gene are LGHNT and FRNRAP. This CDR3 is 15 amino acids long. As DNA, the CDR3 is TGTGCTAGTGGTTTGGGGTGGCCGAACACCGGGGAGCTGTTTTTT. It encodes CASGLGWPNTGELFF.

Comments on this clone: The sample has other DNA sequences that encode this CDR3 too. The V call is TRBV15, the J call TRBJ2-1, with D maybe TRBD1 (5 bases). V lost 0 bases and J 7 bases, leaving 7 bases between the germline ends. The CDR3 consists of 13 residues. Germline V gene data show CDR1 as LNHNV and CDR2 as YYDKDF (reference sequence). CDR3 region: CATSRDTGNEQFF. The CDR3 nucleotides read TGTGCCACCAGCAGAGATACAGGTAATGAGCAGTTCTTC.

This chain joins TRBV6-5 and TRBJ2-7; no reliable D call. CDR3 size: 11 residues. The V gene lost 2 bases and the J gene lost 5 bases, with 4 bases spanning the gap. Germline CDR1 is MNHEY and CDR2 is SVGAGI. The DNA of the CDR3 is TGTGCCAGCAGTTACGGCCACGAGCAGTACTTC. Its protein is CASSYGHEQYF.

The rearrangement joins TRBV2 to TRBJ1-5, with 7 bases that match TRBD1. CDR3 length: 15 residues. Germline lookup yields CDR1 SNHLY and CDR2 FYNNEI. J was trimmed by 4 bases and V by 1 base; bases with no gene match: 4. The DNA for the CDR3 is TGTGCCAGCAGTGAAGGGGGACAGCCAAATCAGCCCCAGCATTTT. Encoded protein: CASSEGGQPNQPQHF.

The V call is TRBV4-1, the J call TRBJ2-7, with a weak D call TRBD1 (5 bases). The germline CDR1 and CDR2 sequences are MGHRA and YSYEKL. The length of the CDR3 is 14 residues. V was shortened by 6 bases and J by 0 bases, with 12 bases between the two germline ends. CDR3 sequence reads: CASRSQGSSYEQYF. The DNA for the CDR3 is TGCGCCAGCAGATCTCAGGGTAGCTCCTACGAGCAGTACTTC.